Listed below are T cell receptor beta chains from one sample, sequenced in a study of blood T cell repertoires in COVID-19. Assay: immunoSEQ multiplex PCR; the TCRdb copy retains only in-frame clones and omits some. The sample includes 400,000 to 550,000 clones, 70% to 90% of them seen just once. The sequenced material came from PBMCs or T cells enriched from blood (not recorded which). The receptors were gathered from a woman younger than 35 with acute COVID-19. The CDR3 runs from the conserved cysteine through the conserved F or W. The D gene is left open where the match is weak. Part of the rows lack a size; the others show once, few, many or a class for expanded clones.

clone_size: .
v_call: TRBV5-5
d_call: .
j_call: TRBJ1-2
cdr3_nt: TGTGCCAGCAGCTTGGCGGAGGCGGGCTATGGCTACACCTTC
cdr3_aa: CASSLAEAGYGYTF

clone_size: .
v_call: TRBV28
d_call: TRBD2
j_call: TRBJ2-7
cdr3_nt: TGTGCCAGCAGAGGACTAGCGGGATACATGGAGCAGTACTTC
cdr3_aa: CASRGLAGYMEQYF

clone_size: .
v_call: TRBV10-3
d_call: .
j_call: TRBJ1-2
cdr3_nt: TGTGCCATCAGTGAGTCGTCGGATGGCTACACCTTC
cdr3_aa: CAISESSDGYTF

clone_size: .
v_call: TRBV19
d_call: TRBD2
j_call: TRBJ2-2
cdr3_nt: TGTGCCAGTACTGGACTAGCTCTTTTCACCGGGGAGCTGTTTTTT
cdr3_aa: CASTGLALFTGELFF

clone_size: .
v_call: TRBV7-2
d_call: .
j_call: TRBJ1-3
cdr3_nt: TGTGCCAGCAGCTTAGCCCCAGGGTTCTCTGGAAACACCATATATTTT
cdr3_aa: CASSLAPGFSGNTIYF

clone_size: .
v_call: TRBV29-1
d_call: TRBD2
j_call: TRBJ2-1
cdr3_nt: TGCAGCGTCAGACTAGCGGGACCTAATGAGCAGTTCTTC
cdr3_aa: CSVRLAGPNEQFF

clone_size: .
v_call: TRBV7-2
d_call: .
j_call: TRBJ1-4
cdr3_nt: TGTGCCAGCAGCATGATGGGGGCAGAGGAAAAACTGTTTTTT
cdr3_aa: CASSMMGAEEKLFF

clone_size: once
v_call: TRBV7-9
d_call: TRBD1
j_call: TRBJ1-3
cdr3_nt: TGTGCCAGCAGCTCGGACAGGGCCGGAAACACCATATATTTT
cdr3_aa: CASSSDRAGNTIYF

clone_size: .
v_call: TRBV12-3/TRBV12-4
d_call: .
j_call: TRBJ1-5
cdr3_nt: TGTGCCAGCAGTTTACAGGGTGATCAGCCCCAGCATTTT
cdr3_aa: CASSLQGDQPQHF

clone_size: .
v_call: TRBV5-5
d_call: TRBD1
j_call: TRBJ2-2
cdr3_nt: TGTGCCAGCAGCTCATTTAGAGGGACAGGGAACACCGGGGAGCTGTTTTTT
cdr3_aa: CASSSFRGTGNTGELFF

clone_size: .
v_call: TRBV15
d_call: .
j_call: TRBJ2-5
cdr3_nt: TGTGCCACCAGCAGAGAAAGGGCCAGGGGGACCCAGTACTTC
cdr3_aa: CATSRERARGTQYF

clone_size: .
v_call: TRBV27
d_call: TRBD1
j_call: TRBJ2-1
cdr3_nt: TGTGCCAGCAGTTTAGGGACAGGGGACTACAATGAGCAGTTCTTC
cdr3_aa: CASSLGTGDYNEQFF

clone_size: .
v_call: TRBV6-5
d_call: .
j_call: TRBJ2-3
cdr3_nt: TGTGCCAGCAGTCCAGACTTTACGACAGATACGCAGTATTTT
cdr3_aa: CASSPDFTTDTQYF

clone_size: .
v_call: TRBV25-1
d_call: .
j_call: TRBJ2-2
cdr3_nt: TGTGCCAGCAGAGAATTGGGCAGCACCGGGGAGCTGTTTTTT
cdr3_aa: CASRELGSTGELFF

clone_size: .
v_call: TRBV4-1
d_call: .
j_call: TRBJ1-2
cdr3_nt: TGCGCCAGCAGCCATGCGGGAGGAGGCGGGGGCTACACCTTC
cdr3_aa: CASSHAGGGGGYTF

clone_size: .
v_call: TRBV5-1
d_call: TRBD2
j_call: TRBJ2-5
cdr3_nt: TGCGCCAGCAGCTTGGGTCAACTAGCGGGGGGGCAAGAGACCCAGTACTTC
cdr3_aa: CASSLGQLAGGQETQYF

clone_size: .
v_call: TRBV28
d_call: TRBD2
j_call: TRBJ2-2
cdr3_nt: TGTGCCAGCAGACATAGCGGGAGCGGCGGGGAGCTGTTTTTT
cdr3_aa: CASRHSGSGGELFF

clone_size: .
v_call: TRBV6-5
d_call: .
j_call: TRBJ1-4
cdr3_nt: TGTGCCAGCAGGACACAGGGAACTTATAGTGAAAAACTGTTTTTT
cdr3_aa: CASRTQGTYSEKLFF

clone_size: .
v_call: TRBV20-1
d_call: TRBD2
j_call: TRBJ2-5
cdr3_nt: TGCAGTGCTAGTGCTGCGGGAGCTAAGGAGACCCAGTACTTC
cdr3_aa: CSASAAGAKETQYF

clone_size: .
v_call: TRBV6-6
d_call: TRBD1
j_call: TRBJ2-7
cdr3_nt: TGTGCCAGCAGCACGGGACAGGGGGCCTACGAGCAGTACTTC
cdr3_aa: CASSTGQGAYEQYF

clone_size: once
v_call: TRBV4-3
d_call: .
j_call: TRBJ1-6
cdr3_nt: TGCGCCAGCAGCCAAGAGAGGAATTCACCCCTCCACTTT
cdr3_aa: CASSQERNSPLHF

clone_size: .
v_call: TRBV11-1
d_call: .
j_call: TRBJ1-2
cdr3_nt: TGTGCCAGCAGCCCTCCTTCGATATATAGCCCCTCTGGCTACACCTTC
cdr3_aa: CASSPPSIYSPSGYTF

clone_size: .
v_call: TRBV10-3
d_call: .
j_call: TRBJ2-6
cdr3_nt: TGTGCCGTATCGGCCCGGGTTATCACCTCTGGGGCCAACGTCCTGACTTTC
cdr3_aa: CAVSARVITSGANVLTF

clone_size: .
v_call: TRBV7-2
d_call: TRBD1
j_call: TRBJ1-4
cdr3_nt: TGTGCCAGCTCTGGACAGGGTCGTGAAAAACTGTTTTTT
cdr3_aa: CASSGQGREKLFF

clone_size: .
v_call: TRBV5-1
d_call: TRBD2
j_call: TRBJ2-1
cdr3_nt: TGCGCCAGCAGCTTGGCTGCCAGCGGGAGAACGGATGAGCAGTTCTTC
cdr3_aa: CASSLAASGRTDEQFF

clone_size: .
v_call: TRBV7-6
d_call: .
j_call: TRBJ2-7
cdr3_nt: TGTGCCAGCAGCCCCATGGAGGCGGGCCCCTACGAGCAGTACTTC
cdr3_aa: CASSPMEAGPYEQYF

clone_size: .
v_call: TRBV5-6
d_call: .
j_call: TRBJ1-3
cdr3_nt: TGTGCCAGCAGCCCGACAGGCTCTGGAAACACCATATATTTT
cdr3_aa: CASSPTGSGNTIYF

clone_size: .
v_call: TRBV14
d_call: TRBD1
j_call: TRBJ2-7
cdr3_nt: TGTGCCAGCAGCCAAGGCAGGGGGCGAGACCCTTCCTACGAGCAGTACTTC
cdr3_aa: CASSQGRGRDPSYEQYF

clone_size: .
v_call: TRBV23-1
d_call: .
j_call: TRBJ1-6
cdr3_nt: TGCGCCAGCAGTCTCCGGGGGAGCTCCTATAATTCACCCCTCCACTTT
cdr3_aa: CASSLRGSSYNSPLHF

clone_size: .
v_call: TRBV10-1
d_call: TRBD1
j_call: TRBJ2-1
cdr3_nt: TGCGCCAGCAGCCCCGGGACAGGGGGCAGGGAGCAGTTCTTC
cdr3_aa: CASSPGTGGREQFF

clone_size: .
v_call: TRBV7-9
d_call: .
j_call: TRBJ1-5
cdr3_nt: TGTGCCAGCAGCCTACAGGATCAGCCCCAGCATTTT
cdr3_aa: CASSLQDQPQHF

clone_size: .
v_call: TRBV19
d_call: .
j_call: TRBJ1-1
cdr3_nt: TGTGCCAGTAGTCCAGCCGGGTCGGGCACTGAAGCTTTCTTT
cdr3_aa: CASSPAGSGTEAFF

clone_size: .
v_call: TRBV11-2
d_call: TRBD2
j_call: TRBJ2-7
cdr3_nt: TGTGCCAGCAGGCAGCCGGGACTAGCGGGGGAGAGTTACGAGCAGTACTTC
cdr3_aa: CASRQPGLAGESYEQYF

clone_size: .
v_call: TRBV9
d_call: TRBD1
j_call: TRBJ1-2
cdr3_nt: TGTGCCAGCAGCGTAGACCCCGGGACAGTTGGCTATGGCTACACCTTC
cdr3_aa: CASSVDPGTVGYGYTF

clone_size: .
v_call: TRBV5-1
d_call: TRBD1
j_call: TRBJ1-1
cdr3_nt: TGCGCCAGCAGCCCGACCGTTTTAGGGGGCTTAACCACTGAAGCTTTCTTT
cdr3_aa: CASSPTVLGGLTTEAFF

clone_size: .
v_call: TRBV19
d_call: .
j_call: TRBJ1-1
cdr3_nt: TGTGCCAGTACCCAGTACACTGAAGCTTTCTTT
cdr3_aa: CASTQYTEAFF

clone_size: .
v_call: TRBV5-8
d_call: .
j_call: TRBJ1-6
cdr3_nt: TGTGCCAGCAAGGTCGGAGATTCACCCCTCCACTTT
cdr3_aa: CASKVGDSPLHF

clone_size: .
v_call: TRBV5-1
d_call: TRBD1
j_call: TRBJ1-1
cdr3_nt: TGCGCCAGCAGCGCTGGGACAGGAGGGTACACTGAAGCTTTCTTT
cdr3_aa: CASSAGTGGYTEAFF

clone_size: .
v_call: TRBV29-1
d_call: .
j_call: TRBJ2-2
cdr3_nt: TGCAGCGTTAAGAGGCAGACGCCCGGGGAGCTGTTTTTT
cdr3_aa: CSVKRQTPGELFF

clone_size: .
v_call: TRBV24-1
d_call: TRBD1
j_call: TRBJ1-4
cdr3_nt: TGTGCCACCAGTCCTCGACAGGGTTGGGGGGAAAAACTGTTTTTT
cdr3_aa: CATSPRQGWGEKLFF

clone_size: .
v_call: TRBV29-1
d_call: .
j_call: TRBJ2-1
cdr3_nt: TGCAGCGTTGTGACAACCGGGATCGCCTACAATGAGCAGTTCTTC
cdr3_aa: CSVVTTGIAYNEQFF

clone_size: .
v_call: TRBV5-1
d_call: TRBD1
j_call: TRBJ2-7
cdr3_nt: TGCGCCAGCAGCCCCGGACAGGGTGTCTTCTACGAGCAGTACTTC
cdr3_aa: CASSPGQGVFYEQYF

clone_size: .
v_call: TRBV5-6
d_call: .
j_call: TRBJ2-7
cdr3_nt: TGTGCCAGCAGCTTGGTTGGACAAAACCCCTACGAGCAGTACTTC
cdr3_aa: CASSLVGQNPYEQYF

clone_size: .
v_call: TRBV12-3/TRBV12-4
d_call: .
j_call: TRBJ2-7
cdr3_nt: TGTGCCAGCAGTTTGGGCAGCATCTACGAGCAGTACTTC
cdr3_aa: CASSLGSIYEQYF

clone_size: .
v_call: TRBV28
d_call: .
j_call: TRBJ2-7
cdr3_nt: TGTGCCAGCAGTTGGGACACCCCCTACGAGCAGTACTTC
cdr3_aa: CASSWDTPYEQYF

clone_size: .
v_call: TRBV28
d_call: TRBD1
j_call: TRBJ1-3
cdr3_nt: TGTGCCAGCAGTATCGGACAGGGTACAAACACCATATATTTT
cdr3_aa: CASSIGQGTNTIYF

clone_size: .
v_call: TRBV20-1
d_call: TRBD1
j_call: TRBJ2-7
cdr3_nt: TGCAGTGCTAGTAGGGACAGAAGCTACGAGCAGTACTTC
cdr3_aa: CSASRDRSYEQYF

clone_size: .
v_call: TRBV3-1/TRBV3-2
d_call: .
j_call: TRBJ1-6
cdr3_nt: TGTGCCAGCAGTCTCACAGGTTCCGATTCACCCCTCCACTTT
cdr3_aa: CASSLTGSDSPLHF

clone_size: .
v_call: TRBV5-1
d_call: .
j_call: TRBJ1-1
cdr3_nt: TGCGCCAGCAGCGCAGACCCCACAGCGAACACTGAAGCTTTCTTT
cdr3_aa: CASSADPTANTEAFF

clone_size: once
v_call: TRBV10-3
d_call: .
j_call: TRBJ2-5
cdr3_nt: TGTGCCGCTGGACAGAGAAAAGAGACCCAGTACTTC
cdr3_aa: CAAGQRKETQYF

clone_size: .
v_call: TRBV4-3
d_call: TRBD1
j_call: TRBJ2-5
cdr3_nt: TGCGCCAGCAGCCTGCGACAGGGGGCGCGGGAGACCCAGTACTTC
cdr3_aa: CASSLRQGARETQYF

clone_size: .
v_call: TRBV5-1
d_call: TRBD2
j_call: TRBJ2-1
cdr3_nt: TGCGCCAGCAGCCCAAGCGGGGGGTCCTACAATGAGCAGTTCTTC
cdr3_aa: CASSPSGGSYNEQFF

clone_size: .
v_call: TRBV18
d_call: TRBD1
j_call: TRBJ2-1
cdr3_nt: TGTGCCAGCTCACCTTGGACAGGGGATACCTACAATGAGCAGTTCTTC
cdr3_aa: CASSPWTGDTYNEQFF

clone_size: .
v_call: TRBV20-1
d_call: .
j_call: TRBJ1-1
cdr3_nt: TGCAGTGCTAGAGATGGGCGGGGAGCTTTCTTT
cdr3_aa: CSARDGRGAFF

clone_size: .
v_call: TRBV4-3
d_call: .
j_call: TRBJ1-6
cdr3_nt: TGCGCCAGCAGCCAAGAAGAGTATTCACCCCTCCACTTT
cdr3_aa: CASSQEEYSPLHF

clone_size: .
v_call: TRBV5-5
d_call: .
j_call: TRBJ1-5
cdr3_nt: TGTGCCAGCAGCTTGACAGGACAGCCGGGATATCAGCCCCAGCATTTT
cdr3_aa: CASSLTGQPGYQPQHF

clone_size: .
v_call: TRBV27
d_call: TRBD1
j_call: TRBJ2-3
cdr3_nt: TGTGCCACCACATCCGGGACAGGGTTCTCCAATACGCAGTATTTT
cdr3_aa: CATTSGTGFSNTQYF

clone_size: .
v_call: TRBV5-5
d_call: .
j_call: TRBJ2-2
cdr3_nt: TGTGCCAGCAGCTTGGTCATCACGGGGACCGGGGAGCTGTTTTTT
cdr3_aa: CASSLVITGTGELFF

clone_size: once
v_call: TRBV10-3
d_call: TRBD1
j_call: TRBJ2-7
cdr3_nt: TGTGCCATCAGTGACCGGGACAGGATCTACGAGCAGTACTTC
cdr3_aa: CAISDRDRIYEQYF